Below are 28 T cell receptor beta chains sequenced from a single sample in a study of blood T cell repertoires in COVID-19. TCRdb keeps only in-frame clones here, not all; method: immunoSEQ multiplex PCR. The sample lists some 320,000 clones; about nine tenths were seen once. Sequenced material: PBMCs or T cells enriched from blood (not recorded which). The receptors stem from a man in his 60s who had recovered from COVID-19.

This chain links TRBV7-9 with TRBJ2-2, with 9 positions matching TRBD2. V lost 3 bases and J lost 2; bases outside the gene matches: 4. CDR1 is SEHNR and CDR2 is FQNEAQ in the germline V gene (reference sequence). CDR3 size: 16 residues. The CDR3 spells CASSLGAGGNTGELFF. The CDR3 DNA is TGTGCCAGCAGCTTGGGAGCGGGAGGCAACACCGGGGAGCTGTTTTTT.

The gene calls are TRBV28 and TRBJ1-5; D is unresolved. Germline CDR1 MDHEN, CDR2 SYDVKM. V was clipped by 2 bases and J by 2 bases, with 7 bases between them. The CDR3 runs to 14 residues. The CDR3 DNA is TGTGCCAGCAGTTTAAGGCAGGGCAATCAGCCCCAGCATTTT. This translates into CASSLRQGNQPQHF.

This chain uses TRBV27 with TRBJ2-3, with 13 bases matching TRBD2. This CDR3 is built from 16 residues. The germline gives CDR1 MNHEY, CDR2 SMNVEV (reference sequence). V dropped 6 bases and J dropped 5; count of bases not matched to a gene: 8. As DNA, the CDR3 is TGTGCCAGCAGCCGCGGGACTAGCGGGGTGGGAGATACGCAGTATTTT. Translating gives CASSRGTSGVGDTQYF.

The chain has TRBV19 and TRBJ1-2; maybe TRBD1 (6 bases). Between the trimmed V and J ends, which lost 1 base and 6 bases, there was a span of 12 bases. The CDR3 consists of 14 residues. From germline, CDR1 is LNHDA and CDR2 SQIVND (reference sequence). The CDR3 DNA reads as TGTGCCAGTAGTATAGGGCGACAGGCCGATGGCTACACCTTC. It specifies CASSIGRQADGYTF. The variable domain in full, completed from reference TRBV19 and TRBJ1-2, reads DGGITQSPKYLFRKEGQNVTLSCEQNLNHDAMYWYRQDPGQGLRLIYYSQIVNDFQKGDIAEGYSVSREKKESFPLTVTSAQKNPTAFYLCASSIGRQADGYTFGSGTRLTVV.

The CDR3 sequence: CASSEGQGPSEQFF. The CDR3 coding sequence is TGTGCCAGCAGTGAAGGGCAGGGCCCCAGTGAGCAGTTCTTC. This chain connects TRBV2 to TRBJ2-1, with a weak D call TRBD1 (5 bases). CDR3 length: 14 residues. CDR1 is SNHLY and CDR2 is FYNNEI in the germline V gene. Trimming cost V 1 base and J 9 bases, with 13 bases left between them.

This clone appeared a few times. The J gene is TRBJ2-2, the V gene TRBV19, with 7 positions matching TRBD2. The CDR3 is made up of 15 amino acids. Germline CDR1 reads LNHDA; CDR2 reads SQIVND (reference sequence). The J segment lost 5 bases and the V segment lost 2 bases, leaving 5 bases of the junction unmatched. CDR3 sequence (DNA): TGTGCCAGTAGTATACTCGGGAGGAATACCGGGGAGCTGTTTTTT. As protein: CASSILGRNTGELFF.

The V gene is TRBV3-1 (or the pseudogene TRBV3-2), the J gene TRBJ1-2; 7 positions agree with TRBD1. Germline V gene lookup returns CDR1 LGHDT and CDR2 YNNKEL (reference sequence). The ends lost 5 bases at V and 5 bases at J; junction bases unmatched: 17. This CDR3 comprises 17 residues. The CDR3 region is CASSSQGDLLLPYGYTF. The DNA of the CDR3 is TGTGCCAGCAGCTCCCAGGGGGACCTCCTTCTCCCGTATGGCTACACCTTC.

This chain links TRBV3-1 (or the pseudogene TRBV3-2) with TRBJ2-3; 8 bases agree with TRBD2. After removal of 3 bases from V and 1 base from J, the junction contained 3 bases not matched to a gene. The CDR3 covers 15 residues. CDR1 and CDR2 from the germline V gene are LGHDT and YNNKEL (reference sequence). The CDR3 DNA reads TGTGCCAGCAGCCACCGGCGGGGGGGCACAGATACGCAGTATTTT. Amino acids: CASSHRRGGTDTQYF.

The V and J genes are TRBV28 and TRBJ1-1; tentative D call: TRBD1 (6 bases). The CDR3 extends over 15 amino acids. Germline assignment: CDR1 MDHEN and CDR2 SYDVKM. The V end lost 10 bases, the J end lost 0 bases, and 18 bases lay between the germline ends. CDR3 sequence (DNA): TGTGCCACCTACGATACGGGACATTTGAACACTGAAGCTTTCTTT. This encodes CATYDTGHLNTEAFF.

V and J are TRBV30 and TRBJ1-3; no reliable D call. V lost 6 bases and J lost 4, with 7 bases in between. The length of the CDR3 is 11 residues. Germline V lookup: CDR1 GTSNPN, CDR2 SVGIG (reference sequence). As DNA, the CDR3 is TGTGCCTGCGCGGGAGGAAACACCATATATTTT. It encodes CACAGGNTIYF.

The CDR3 loop reads CAWSGQSYGYTF. The CDR3 coding sequence is TGTGCCTGGAGTGGACAAAGCTATGGCTACACCTTC. This rearrangement joins TRBV30 to TRBJ1-2; D is ambiguous. CDR3 length: 12 residues. V shed 1 base and J shed 4 bases, with 7 bases lying between them. Germline-derived CDR1 and CDR2 are GTSNPN and SVGIG (reference sequence). The whole variable domain, remainder taken from reference TRBV30 and TRBJ1-2, is SQTIHQWPATLVQPVGSPLSLECTVEGTSNPNLYWYRQAAGRGLQLLFYSVGIGQISSEVPQNLSASRPQDRQFILSSKKLLLSDSGFYLCAWSGQSYGYTFGSGTRLTVV.

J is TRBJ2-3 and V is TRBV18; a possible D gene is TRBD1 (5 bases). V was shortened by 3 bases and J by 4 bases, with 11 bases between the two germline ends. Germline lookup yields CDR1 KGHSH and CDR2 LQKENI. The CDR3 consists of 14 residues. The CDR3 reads CASSPIKGSDTQYF. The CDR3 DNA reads TGTGCCAGCTCACCGATCAAGGGGTCAGATACGCAGTATTTT.

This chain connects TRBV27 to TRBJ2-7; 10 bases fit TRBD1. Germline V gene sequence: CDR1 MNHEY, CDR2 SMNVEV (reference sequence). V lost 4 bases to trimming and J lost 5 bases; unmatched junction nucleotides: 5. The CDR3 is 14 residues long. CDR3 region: CASSSTGGRNEQYF. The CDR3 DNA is TGTGCCAGCAGTTCGACAGGGGGCAGGAACGAGCAGTACTTC.

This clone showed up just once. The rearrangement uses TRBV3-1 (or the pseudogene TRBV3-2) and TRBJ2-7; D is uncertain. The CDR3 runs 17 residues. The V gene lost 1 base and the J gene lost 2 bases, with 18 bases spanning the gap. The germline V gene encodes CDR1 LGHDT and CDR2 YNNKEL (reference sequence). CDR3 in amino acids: CASSQGRFSSRPYEQYF. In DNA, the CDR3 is TGTGCCAGCAGCCAAGGGCGGTTCAGCTCTCGACCCTACGAGCAGTACTTC.

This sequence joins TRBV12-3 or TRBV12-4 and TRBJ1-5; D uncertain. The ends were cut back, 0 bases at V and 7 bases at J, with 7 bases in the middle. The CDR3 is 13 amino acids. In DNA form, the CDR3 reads TGTGCCAGCAGTTTAGCGGGAGGACAGCCCCAGCATTTT. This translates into CASSLAGGQPQHF.

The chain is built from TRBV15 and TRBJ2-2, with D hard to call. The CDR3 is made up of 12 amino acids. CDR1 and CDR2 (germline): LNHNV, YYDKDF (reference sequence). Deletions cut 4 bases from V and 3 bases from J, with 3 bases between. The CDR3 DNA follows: TGTGCCACCAGCATCGACACCGGGGAGCTGTTTTTT. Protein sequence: CATSIDTGELFF.

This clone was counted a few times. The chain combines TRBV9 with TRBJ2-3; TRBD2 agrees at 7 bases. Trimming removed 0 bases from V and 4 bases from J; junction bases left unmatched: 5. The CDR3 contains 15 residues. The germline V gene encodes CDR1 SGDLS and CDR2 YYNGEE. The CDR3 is CASSVGGGSSDTQYF. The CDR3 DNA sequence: TGTGCCAGCAGCGTAGGGGGCGGGAGCTCAGATACGCAGTATTTT.

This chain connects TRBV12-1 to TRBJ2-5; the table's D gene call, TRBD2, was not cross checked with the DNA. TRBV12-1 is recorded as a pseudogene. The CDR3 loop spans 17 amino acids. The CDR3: CASSFPGRRTLEETQYF. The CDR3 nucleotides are TGTGCCAGCAGCTTTCCTGGCCGGAGGACTTTAGAAGAGACCCAGTACTTC.

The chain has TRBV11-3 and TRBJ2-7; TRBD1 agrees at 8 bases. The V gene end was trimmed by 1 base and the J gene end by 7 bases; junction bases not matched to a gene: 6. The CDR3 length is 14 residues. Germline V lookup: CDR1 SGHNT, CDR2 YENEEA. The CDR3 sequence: CASSLAQGAREQYF. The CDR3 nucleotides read TGTGCCAGCAGCTTAGCTCAGGGGGCCAGGGAGCAGTACTTC.

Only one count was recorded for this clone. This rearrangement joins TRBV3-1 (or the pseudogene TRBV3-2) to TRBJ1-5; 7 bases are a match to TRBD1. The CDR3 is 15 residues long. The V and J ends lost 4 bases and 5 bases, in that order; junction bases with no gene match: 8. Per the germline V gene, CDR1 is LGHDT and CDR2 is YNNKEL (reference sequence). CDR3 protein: CASSLAAQGYQPQHF. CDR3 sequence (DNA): TGTGCCAGCAGCCTGGCCGCACAGGGGTATCAGCCCCAGCATTTT.

The CDR3 spells CASSRRPGTGMITDTQYF. The CDR3 DNA reads as TGTGCCAGCAGCCGAAGACCCGGGACAGGGATGATAACAGATACGCAGTATTTT. The chain employs TRBV7-3 and TRBJ2-3; 9 bases match TRBD1. The germline V gene has CDR1 SGHTA and CDR2 FQGTGA. The CDR3 runs 18 residues. V was pared by 5 bases and J by 3 bases, with 15 bases of the junction left unmatched.

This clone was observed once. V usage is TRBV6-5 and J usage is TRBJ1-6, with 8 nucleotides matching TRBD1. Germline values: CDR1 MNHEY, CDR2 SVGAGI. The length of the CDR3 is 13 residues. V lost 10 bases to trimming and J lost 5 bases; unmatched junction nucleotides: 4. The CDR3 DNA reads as TGTGCCACCCGGACAGGGAATAATTCACCCCTCCACTTT. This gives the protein CATRTGNNSPLHF.

CDR3 region: CASTATGTAPYGYTF. The CDR3 DNA follows: TGTGCCAGTACCGCAACCGGGACAGCCCCTTATGGCTACACCTTC. The chain links TRBV19 to TRBJ1-2; TRBD1 agrees at 7 bases. The CDR3 loop spans 15 amino acids. The germline CDR1 and CDR2 sequences are LNHDA and SQIVND (reference sequence). The V and J ends lost 7 bases and 5 bases, in that order; junction bases with no gene match: 13.

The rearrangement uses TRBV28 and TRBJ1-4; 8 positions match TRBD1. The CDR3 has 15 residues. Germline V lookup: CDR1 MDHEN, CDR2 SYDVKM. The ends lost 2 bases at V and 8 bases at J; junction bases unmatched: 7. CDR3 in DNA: TGTGCCAGCAGTTTACAGGGGGCGGCAAGGGAAAAACTGTTTTTT. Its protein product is CASSLQGAAREKLFF.

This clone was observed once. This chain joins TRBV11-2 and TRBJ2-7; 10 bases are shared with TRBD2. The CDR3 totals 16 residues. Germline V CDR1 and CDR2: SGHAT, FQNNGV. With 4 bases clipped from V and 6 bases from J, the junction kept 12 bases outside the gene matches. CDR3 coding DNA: TGTGCCAGCAGCTCCCCAAGTAGCGGGAGGTATAGCGAGCAGTACTTC. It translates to CASSSPSSGRYSEQYF.

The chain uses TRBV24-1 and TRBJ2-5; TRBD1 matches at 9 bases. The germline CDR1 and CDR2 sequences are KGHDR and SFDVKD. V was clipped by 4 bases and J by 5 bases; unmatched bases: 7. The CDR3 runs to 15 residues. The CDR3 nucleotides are TGTGCCACCAGTGACTCACGACAGGGGGGCGAGACCCAGTACTTC. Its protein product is CATSDSRQGGETQYF.

CDR3: CATSDASGSGTDTQYF. In DNA form, the CDR3 reads TGTGCCACCAGTGACGCTAGCGGGAGTGGTACAGATACGCAGTATTTT. This chain connects TRBV24-1 to TRBJ2-3; 10 bases fit TRBD2. The germline V gene has CDR1 KGHDR and CDR2 SFDVKD. The CDR3 sequence is 16 residues long. Losses at the gene ends were 4 bases for V and 3 bases for J; bases not matched to a gene: 6.

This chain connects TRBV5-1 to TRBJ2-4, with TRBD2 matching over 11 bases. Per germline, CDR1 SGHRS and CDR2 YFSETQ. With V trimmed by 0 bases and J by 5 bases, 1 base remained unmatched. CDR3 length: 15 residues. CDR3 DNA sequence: TGCGCCAGCAGCTTGGTACTAGCGGGAGAAAACATTCAGTACTTC. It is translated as CASSLVLAGENIQYF.